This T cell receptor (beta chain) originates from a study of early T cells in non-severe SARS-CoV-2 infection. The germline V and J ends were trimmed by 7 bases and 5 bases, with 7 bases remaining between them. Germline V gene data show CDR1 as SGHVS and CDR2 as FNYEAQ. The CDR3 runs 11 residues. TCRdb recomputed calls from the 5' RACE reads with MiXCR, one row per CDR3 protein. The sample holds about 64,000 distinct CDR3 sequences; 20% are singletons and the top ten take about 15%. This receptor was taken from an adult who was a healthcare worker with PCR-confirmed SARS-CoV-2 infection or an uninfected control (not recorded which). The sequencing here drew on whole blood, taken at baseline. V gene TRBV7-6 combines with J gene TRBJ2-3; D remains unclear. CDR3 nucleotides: TGTGCCAGCACCTATGGAGATACGCAGTATTTT. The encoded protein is CASTYGDTQYF.